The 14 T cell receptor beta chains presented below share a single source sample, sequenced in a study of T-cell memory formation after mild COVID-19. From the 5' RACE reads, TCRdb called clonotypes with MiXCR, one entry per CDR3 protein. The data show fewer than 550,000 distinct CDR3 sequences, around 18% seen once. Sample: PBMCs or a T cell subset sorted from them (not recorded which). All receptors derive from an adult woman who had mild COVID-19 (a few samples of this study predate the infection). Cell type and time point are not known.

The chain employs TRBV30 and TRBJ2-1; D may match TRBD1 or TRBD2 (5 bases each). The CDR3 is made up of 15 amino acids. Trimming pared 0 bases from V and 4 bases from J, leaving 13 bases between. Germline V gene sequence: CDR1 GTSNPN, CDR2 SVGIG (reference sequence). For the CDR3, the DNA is TGTGCCTGGAGTGTACCCTGGGACGGATACAATGAGCAGTTCTTC. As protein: CAWSVPWDGYNEQFF.

CDR3 amino acids: CASSLIAGSSTDTQYF. The CDR3 region has the DNA TGTGCCAGCAGCTTGATAGCGGGGTCTAGCACAGATACGCAGTATTTT. The chain has TRBV7-9 and TRBJ2-3, with 8 bases fitting TRBD2. V was pared by 3 bases and J by 0 bases, with 5 bases of the junction left unmatched. The germline V gene has CDR1 SEHNR and CDR2 FQNEAQ (reference sequence). There are 16 residues in the CDR3.

CDR3 protein: CASSDGRGAYNEQFF. CDR3 DNA sequence: TGTGCCAGCAGTGATGGCAGGGGAGCATACAATGAGCAGTTCTTC. This chain joins TRBV6-1 and TRBJ2-1; possibly TRBD1 for D (6 bases). Deletions cut 3 bases from V and 4 bases from J, with 13 bases between. CDR3 length equals 15 residues. Germline CDR1 reads MNHNS; CDR2 reads SASEGT.

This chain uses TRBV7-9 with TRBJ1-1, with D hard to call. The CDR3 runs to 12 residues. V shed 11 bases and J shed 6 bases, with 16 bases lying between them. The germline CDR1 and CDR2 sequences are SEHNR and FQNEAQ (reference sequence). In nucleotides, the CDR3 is TGTGCCGTCCTTCCCCCTGGGCCTGAAGCTTTCTTT. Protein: CAVLPPGPEAFF.

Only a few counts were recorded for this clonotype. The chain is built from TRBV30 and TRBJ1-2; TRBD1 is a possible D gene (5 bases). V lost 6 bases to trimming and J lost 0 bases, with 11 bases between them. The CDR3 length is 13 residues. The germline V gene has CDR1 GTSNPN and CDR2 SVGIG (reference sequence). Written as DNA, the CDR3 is TGTGCCTGCCCCGGGGCTGCTAACTATGGCTACACCTTC. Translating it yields CACPGAANYGYTF.

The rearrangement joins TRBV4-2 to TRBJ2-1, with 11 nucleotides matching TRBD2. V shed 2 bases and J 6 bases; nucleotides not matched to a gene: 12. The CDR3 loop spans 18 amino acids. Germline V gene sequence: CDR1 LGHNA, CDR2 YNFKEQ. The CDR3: CASSQSDTGTSGRNEQFF. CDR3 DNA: TGTGCCAGCAGCCAATCTGACACCGGGACTAGCGGCCGCAATGAGCAGTTCTTC.

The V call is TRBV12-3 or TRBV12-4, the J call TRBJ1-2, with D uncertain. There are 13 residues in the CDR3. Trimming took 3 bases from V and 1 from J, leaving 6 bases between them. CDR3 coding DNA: TGTGCCAGCAGTTTCTTGGTTAACTATGGCTACACCTTC. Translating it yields CASSFLVNYGYTF.

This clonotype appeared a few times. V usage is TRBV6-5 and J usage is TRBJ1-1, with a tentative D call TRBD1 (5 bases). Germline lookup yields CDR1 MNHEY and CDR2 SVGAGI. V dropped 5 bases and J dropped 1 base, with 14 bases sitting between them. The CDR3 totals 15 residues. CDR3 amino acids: CASSLRAGKNTEAFF. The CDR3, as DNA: TGTGCCAGCAGTCTCAGGGCAGGGAAGAACACTGAAGCTTTCTTT.

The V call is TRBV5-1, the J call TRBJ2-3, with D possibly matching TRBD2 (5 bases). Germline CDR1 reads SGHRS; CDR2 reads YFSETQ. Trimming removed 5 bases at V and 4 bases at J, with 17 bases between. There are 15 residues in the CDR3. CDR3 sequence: CASRRDGVEADTQYF. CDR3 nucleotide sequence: TGCGCCAGCAGGCGCGACGGGGTTGAGGCAGATACGCAGTATTTT.

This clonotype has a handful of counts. The CDR3 coding sequence is TGTGCCAGCAGCCAAGTAGCGGACGGATCTTACGAGCAGTACTTC. It translates to CASSQVADGSYEQYF. V is TRBV3-1 and J is TRBJ2-7, with D possibly being TRBD2 (6 bases). Trimming took off 1 base at V and 4 bases at J, with 14 bases between the two ends. The germline CDR1 and CDR2 sequences are LGHDT and YNNKEL (reference sequence). CDR3 length equals 15 residues.

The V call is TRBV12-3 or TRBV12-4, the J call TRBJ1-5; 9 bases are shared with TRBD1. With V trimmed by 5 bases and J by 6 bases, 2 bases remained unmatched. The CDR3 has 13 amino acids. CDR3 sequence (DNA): TGTGCCAGCAGTGACAGGGGGTTTCAGCCCCAGCATTTT. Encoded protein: CASSDRGFQPQHF.

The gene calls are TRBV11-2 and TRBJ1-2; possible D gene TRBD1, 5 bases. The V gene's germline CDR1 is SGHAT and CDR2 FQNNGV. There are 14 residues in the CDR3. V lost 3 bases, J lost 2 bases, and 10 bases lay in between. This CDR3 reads CASSFAGRNYGYTF. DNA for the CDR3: TGTGCCAGCAGCTTCGCAGGGAGGAACTATGGCTACACCTTC.

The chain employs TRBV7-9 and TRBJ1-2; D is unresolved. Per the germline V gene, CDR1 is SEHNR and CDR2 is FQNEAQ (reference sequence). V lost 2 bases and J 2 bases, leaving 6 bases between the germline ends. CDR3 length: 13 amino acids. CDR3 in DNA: TGTGCCAGCAGCTTATTTTTGAACTATGGCTACACCTTC. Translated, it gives CASSLFLNYGYTF.

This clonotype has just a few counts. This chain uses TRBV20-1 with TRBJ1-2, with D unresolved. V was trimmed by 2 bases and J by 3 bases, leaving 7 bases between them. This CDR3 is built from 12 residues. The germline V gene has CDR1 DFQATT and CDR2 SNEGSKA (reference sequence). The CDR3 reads CSARPSHYGYTF. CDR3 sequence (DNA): TGCAGTGCTAGACCTTCCCACTATGGCTACACCTTC.